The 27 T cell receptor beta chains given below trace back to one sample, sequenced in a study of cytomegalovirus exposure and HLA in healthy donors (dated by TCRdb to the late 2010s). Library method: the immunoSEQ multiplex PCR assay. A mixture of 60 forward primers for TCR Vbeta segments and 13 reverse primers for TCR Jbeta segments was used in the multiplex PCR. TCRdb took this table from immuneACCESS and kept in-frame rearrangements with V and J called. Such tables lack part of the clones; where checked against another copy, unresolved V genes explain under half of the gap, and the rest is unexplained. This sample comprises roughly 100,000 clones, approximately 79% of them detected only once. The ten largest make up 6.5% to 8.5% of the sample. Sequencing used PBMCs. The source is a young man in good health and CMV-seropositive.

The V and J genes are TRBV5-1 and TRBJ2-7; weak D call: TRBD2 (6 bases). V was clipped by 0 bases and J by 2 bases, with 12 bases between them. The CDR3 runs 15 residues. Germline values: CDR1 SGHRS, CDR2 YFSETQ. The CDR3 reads CASSLEASAAYEQYF. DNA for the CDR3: TGCGCCAGCAGCTTGGAGGCTAGCGCTGCCTACGAGCAGTACTTC.

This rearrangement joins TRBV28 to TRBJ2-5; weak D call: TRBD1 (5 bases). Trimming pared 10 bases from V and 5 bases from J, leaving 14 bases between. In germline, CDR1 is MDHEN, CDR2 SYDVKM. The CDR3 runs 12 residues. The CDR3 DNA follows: TGTGCCACGTCCAGGGATAGGGAGACCCAGTACTTC. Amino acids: CATSRDRETQYF.

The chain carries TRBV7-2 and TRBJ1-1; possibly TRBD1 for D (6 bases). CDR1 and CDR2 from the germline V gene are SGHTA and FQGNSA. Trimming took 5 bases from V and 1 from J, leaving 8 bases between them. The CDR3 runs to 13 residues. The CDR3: CASSVTGNTEAFF. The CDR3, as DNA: TGTGCCAGCAGCGTGACAGGGAACACTGAAGCTTTCTTT.

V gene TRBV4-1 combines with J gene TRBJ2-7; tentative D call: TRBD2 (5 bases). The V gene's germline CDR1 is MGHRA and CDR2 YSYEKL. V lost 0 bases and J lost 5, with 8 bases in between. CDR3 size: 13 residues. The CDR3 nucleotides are TGCGCCAGCAGCCAAGATCCGGGGAACGAGCAGTACTTC. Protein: CASSQDPGNEQYF.

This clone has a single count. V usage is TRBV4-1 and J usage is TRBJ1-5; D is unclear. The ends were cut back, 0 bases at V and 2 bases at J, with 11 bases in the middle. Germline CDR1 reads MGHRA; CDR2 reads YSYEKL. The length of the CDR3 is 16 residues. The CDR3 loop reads CASSQENSLGNQPQHF. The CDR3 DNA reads TGCGCCAGCAGCCAAGAGAACAGCTTAGGCAATCAGCCCCAGCATTTT.

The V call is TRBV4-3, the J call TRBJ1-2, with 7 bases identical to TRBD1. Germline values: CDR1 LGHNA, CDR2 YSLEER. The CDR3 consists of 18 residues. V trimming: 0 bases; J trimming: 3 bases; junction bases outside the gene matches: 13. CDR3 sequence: CASSQDSLTGDRYYGYTF. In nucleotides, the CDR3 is TGCGCCAGCAGCCAAGATAGCCTCACGGGGGACAGATACTATGGCTACACCTTC.

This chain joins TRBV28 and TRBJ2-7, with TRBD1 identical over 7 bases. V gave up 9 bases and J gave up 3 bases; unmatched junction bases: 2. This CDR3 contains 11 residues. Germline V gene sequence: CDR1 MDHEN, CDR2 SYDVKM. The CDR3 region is CASRQGYEQYF. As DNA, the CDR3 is TGTGCCAGTCGACAGGGCTACGAGCAGTACTTC.

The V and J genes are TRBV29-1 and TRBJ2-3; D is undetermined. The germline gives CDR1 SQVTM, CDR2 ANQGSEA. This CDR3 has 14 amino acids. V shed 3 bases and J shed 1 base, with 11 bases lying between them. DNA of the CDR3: TGCAGCGTTGACCAGGCTGTGGGCACAGATACGCAGTATTTT. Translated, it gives CSVDQAVGTDTQYF.

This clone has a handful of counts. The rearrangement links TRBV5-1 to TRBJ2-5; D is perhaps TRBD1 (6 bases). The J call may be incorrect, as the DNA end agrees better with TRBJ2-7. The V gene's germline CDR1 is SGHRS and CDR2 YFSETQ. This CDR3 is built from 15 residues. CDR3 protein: CASSLGQVGTYEQYF. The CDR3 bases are TGCGCCAGCAGCTTGGGACAGGTGGGCACCTACGAGCAGTACTTC.

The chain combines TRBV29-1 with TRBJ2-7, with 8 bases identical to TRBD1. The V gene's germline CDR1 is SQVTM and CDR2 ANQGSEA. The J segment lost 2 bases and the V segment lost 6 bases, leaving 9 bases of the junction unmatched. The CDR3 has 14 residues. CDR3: CSVRQGIPPYEQYF. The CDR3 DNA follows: TGCAGCGTACGACAGGGGATACCCCCCTACGAGCAGTACTTC.

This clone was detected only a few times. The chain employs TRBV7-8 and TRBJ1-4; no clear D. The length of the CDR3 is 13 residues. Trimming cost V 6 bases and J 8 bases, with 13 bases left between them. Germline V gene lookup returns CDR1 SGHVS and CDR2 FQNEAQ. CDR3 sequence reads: CASRRDTIEKLFF. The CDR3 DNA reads TGTGCCAGCAGGAGAGACACGATCGAAAAACTGTTTTTT.

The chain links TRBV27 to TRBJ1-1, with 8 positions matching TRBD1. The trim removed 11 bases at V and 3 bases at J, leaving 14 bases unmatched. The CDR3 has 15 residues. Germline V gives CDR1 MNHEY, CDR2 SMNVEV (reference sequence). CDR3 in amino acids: CAEGARDRRDTEAFF. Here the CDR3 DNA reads TGTGCCGAGGGCGCCCGGGACAGGCGAGACACTGAAGCTTTCTTT.

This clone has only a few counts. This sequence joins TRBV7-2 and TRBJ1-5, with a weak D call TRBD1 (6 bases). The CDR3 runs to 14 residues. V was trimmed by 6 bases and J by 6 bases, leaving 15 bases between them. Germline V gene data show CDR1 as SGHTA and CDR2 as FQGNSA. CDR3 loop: CASSGGRGGQPQHF. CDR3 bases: TGTGCCAGCAGTGGGGGCAGGGGCGGTCAGCCCCAGCATTTT.

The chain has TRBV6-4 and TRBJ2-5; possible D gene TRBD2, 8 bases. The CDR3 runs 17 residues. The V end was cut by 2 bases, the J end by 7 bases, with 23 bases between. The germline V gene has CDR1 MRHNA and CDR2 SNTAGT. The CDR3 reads CASSDREGAGGPGTQYF. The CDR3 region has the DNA TGTGCCAGCAGTGACCGGGAGGGGGCGGGGGGCCCGGGGACCCAGTACTTC.

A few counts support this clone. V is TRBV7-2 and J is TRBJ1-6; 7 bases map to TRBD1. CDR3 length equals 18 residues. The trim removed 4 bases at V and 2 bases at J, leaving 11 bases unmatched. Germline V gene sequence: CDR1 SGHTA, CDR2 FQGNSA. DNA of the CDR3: TGTGCCAGCAGCTCTGGGGCGACAGGGAGGCCCTATAATTCACCCCTCCACTTT. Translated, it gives CASSSGATGRPYNSPLHF. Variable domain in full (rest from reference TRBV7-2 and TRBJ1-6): GAGVSQSPSNKVTEKGKDVELRCDPISGHTALYWYRQSLGQGLEFLIYFQGNSAPDKSGLPSDRFSAERTGGSVSTLTIQRTQQEDSAVYLCASSSGATGRPYNSPLHFGNGTRLTVT.

CDR3: CASSLARAGGDGYTF. Here the CDR3 DNA reads TGTGCCAGCAGCTTGGCCCGAGCAGGGGGCGATGGCTACACCTTC. The chain employs TRBV5-4 and TRBJ1-2; TRBD1 matches at 8 bases. This CDR3 is 15 amino acids long. Germline trimming cut 0 bases from V and 6 bases from J; bases unmatched to any gene: 7. Per germline, CDR1 SGHNT and CDR2 YYREEE (reference sequence).

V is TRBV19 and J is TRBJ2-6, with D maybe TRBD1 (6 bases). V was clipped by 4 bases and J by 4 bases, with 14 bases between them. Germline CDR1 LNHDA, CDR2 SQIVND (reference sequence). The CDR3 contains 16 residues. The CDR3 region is CASSTLTGRGANVLTF. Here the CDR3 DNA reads TGTGCCAGTAGTACACTTACAGGGCGGGGGGCCAACGTCCTGACTTTC. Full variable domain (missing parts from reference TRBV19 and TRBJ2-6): DGGITQSPKYLFRKEGQNVTLSCEQNLNHDAMYWYRQDPGQGLRLIYYSQIVNDFQKGDIAEGYSVSREKKESFPLTVTSAQKNPTAFYLCASSTLTGRGANVLTFGAGSRLTVL.

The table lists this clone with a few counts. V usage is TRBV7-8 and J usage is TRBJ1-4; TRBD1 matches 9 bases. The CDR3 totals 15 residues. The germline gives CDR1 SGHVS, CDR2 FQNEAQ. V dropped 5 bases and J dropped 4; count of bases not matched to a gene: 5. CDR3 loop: CASSGQGMDNEKLFF. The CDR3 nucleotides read TGTGCCAGCAGCGGACAGGGGATGGATAATGAAAAACTGTTTTTT. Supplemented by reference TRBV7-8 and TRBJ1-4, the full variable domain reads GAGVSQSPRYKVAKRGQDVALRCDPISGHVSLFWYQQALGQGPEFLTYFQNEAQLDKSGLPSDRFFAERPEGSVSTLKIQRTQQEDSAVYLCASSGQGMDNEKLFFGSGTQLSVL.

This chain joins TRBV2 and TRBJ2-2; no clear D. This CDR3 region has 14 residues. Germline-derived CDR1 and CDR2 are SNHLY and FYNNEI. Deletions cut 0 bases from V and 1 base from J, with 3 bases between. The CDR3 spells CASSEARNTGELFF. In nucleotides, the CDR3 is TGTGCCAGCAGTGAAGCTAGGAACACCGGGGAGCTGTTTTTT.

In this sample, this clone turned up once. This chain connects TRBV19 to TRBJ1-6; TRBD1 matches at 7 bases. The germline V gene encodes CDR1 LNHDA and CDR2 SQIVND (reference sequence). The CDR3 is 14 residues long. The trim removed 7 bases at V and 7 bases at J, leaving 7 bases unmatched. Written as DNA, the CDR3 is TGTGCCAGTACTCAGACAGGGAGCAATTCACCCCTCCACTTT. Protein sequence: CASTQTGSNSPLHF.

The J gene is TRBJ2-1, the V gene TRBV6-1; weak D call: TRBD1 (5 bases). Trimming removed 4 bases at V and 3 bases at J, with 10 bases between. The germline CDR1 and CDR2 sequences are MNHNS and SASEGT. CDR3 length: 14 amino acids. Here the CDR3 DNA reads TGTGCCAGCAGTGGGTGGGGCCTCTACAATGAGCAGTTCTTC. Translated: CASSGWGLYNEQFF.

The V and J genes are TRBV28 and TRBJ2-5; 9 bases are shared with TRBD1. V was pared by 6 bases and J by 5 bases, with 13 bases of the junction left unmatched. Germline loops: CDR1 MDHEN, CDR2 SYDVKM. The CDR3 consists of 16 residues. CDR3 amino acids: CASRRRPGQGLETQYF. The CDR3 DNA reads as TGTGCCAGCAGACGGCGGCCGGGACAGGGTCTTGAGACCCAGTACTTC.

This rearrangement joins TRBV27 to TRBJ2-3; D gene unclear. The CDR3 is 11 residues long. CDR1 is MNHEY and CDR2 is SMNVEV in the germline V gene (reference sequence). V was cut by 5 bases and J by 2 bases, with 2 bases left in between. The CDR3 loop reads CASSHTDTQYF. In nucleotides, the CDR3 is TGTGCCAGCAGTCACACAGATACGCAGTATTTT.

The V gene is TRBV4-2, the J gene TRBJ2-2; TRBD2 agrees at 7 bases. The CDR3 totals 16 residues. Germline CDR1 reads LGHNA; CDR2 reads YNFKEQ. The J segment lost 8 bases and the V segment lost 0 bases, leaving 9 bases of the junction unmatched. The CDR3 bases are TGTGCCAGCAGCCAAGAGAGACTAGCTTTTGGAGGGGAGCTGTTTTTT. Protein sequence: CASSQERLAFGGELFF.

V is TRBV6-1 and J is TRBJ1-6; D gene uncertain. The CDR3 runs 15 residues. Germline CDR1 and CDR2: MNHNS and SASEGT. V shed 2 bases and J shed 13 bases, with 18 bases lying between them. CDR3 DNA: TGTGCCAGCAGTGAACGGTCCGCCCAATCTAGGCCCCTCCACTTT. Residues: CASSERSAQSRPLHF.

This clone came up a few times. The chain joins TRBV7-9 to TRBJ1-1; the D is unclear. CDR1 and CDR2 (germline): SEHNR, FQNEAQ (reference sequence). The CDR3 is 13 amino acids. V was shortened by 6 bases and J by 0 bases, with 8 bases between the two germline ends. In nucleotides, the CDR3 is TGTGCCAGCAGTCGACACATGAACACTGAAGCTTTCTTT. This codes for CASSRHMNTEAFF. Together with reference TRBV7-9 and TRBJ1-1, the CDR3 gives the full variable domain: DTGVSQNPRHKITKRGQNVTFRCDPISEHNRLYWYRQTLGQGPEFLTYFQNEAQLEKSRLLSDRFSAERPKGSFSTLEIQRTEQGDSAMYLCASSRHMNTEAFFGQGTRLTVV.

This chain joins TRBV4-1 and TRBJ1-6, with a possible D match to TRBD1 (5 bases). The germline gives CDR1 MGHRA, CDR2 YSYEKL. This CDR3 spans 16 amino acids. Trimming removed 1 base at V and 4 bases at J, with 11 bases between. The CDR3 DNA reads TGCGCCAGCAGCCAAGGCGGGACGGTATATAATTCACCCCTCCACTTT. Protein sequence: CASSQGGTVYNSPLHF.